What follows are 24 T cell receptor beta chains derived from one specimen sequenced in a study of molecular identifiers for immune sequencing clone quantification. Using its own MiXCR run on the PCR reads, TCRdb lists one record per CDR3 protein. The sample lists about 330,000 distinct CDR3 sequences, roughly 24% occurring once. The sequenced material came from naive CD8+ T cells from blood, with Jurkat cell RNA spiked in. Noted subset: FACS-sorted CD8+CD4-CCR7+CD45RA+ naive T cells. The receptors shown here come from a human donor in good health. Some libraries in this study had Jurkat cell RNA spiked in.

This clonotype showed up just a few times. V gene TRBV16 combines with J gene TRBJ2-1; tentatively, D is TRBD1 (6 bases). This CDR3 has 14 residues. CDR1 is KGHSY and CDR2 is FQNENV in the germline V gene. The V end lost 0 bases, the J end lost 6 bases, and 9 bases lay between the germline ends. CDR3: CASSQSVGGNEQFF. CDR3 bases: TGTGCCAGCAGCCAATCGGTAGGGGGCAATGAGCAGTTCTTC.

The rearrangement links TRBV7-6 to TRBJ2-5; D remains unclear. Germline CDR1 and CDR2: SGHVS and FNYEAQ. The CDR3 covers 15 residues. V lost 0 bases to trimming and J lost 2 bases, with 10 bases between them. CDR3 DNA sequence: TGTGCCAGCAGCTTAGCGTGGTCCCGACAAGAGACCCAGTACTTC. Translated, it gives CASSLAWSRQETQYF. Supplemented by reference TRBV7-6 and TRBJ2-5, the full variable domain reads GAGVSQSPRYKVTKRGQDVALRCDPISGHVSLYWYRQALGQGPEFLTYFNYEAQQDKSGLPNDRFSAERPEGSISTLTIQRTEQRDSAMYRCASSLAWSRQETQYFGPGTRLLVL.

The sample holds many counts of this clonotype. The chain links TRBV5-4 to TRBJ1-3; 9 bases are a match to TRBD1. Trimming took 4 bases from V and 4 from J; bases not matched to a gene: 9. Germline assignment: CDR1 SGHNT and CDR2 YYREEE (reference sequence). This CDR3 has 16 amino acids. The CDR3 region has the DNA TGTGCCAGCAGCCCTGGACAGGGGTCCGCGGGAAACACCATATATTTT. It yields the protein CASSPGQGSAGNTIYF.

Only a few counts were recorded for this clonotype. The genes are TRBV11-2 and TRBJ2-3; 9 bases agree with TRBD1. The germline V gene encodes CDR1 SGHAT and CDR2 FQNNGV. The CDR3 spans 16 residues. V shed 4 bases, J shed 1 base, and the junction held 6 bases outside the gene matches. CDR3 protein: CASSSSRDRGTDTQYF. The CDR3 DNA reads TGTGCCAGCAGCTCCTCGAGGGACAGGGGCACAGATACGCAGTATTTT.

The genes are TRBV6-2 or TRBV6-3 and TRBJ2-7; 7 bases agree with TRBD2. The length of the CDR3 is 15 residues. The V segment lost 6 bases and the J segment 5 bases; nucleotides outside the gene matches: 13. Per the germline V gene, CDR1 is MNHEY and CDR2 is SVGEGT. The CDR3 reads CASSPSGLAVDEQYF. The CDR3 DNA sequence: TGTGCCAGCAGCCCCTCCGGGCTAGCGGTGGACGAGCAGTACTTC.

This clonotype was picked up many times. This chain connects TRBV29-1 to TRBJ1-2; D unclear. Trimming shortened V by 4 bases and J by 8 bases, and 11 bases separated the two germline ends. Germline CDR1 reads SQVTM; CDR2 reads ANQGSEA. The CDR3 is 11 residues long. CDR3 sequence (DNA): TGCAGCGTTGTACGGCATCAGGGCTACACCTTC. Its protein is CSVVRHQGYTF.

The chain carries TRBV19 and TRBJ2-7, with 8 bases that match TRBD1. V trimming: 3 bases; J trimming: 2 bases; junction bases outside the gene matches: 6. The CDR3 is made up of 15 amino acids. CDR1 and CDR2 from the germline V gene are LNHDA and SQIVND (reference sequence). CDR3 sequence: CASSIGTGTTYEQYF. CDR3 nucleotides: TGTGCCAGTAGTATCGGGACAGGCACCACCTACGAGCAGTACTTC.

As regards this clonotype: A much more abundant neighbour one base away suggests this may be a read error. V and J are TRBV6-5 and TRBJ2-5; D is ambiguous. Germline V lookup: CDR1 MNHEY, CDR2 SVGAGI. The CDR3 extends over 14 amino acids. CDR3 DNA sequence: TGTGCCAGCAGTTCCGACCGGTACCAAGAGCCCCAGTACTTC. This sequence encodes CASSSDRYQEPQYF.

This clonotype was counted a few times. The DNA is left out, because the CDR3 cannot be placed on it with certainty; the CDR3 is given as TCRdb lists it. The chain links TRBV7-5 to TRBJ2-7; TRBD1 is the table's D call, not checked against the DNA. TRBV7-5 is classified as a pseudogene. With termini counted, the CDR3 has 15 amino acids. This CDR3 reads CISVPEASGQPEEYF.

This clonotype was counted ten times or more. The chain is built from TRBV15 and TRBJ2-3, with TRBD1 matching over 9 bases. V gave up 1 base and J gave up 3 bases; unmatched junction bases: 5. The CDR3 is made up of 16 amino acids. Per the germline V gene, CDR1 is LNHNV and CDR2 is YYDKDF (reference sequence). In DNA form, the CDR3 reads TGTGCCACCAGCAGAGTGGGACAGGGTAGGACAGATACGCAGTATTTT. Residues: CATSRVGQGRTDTQYF.

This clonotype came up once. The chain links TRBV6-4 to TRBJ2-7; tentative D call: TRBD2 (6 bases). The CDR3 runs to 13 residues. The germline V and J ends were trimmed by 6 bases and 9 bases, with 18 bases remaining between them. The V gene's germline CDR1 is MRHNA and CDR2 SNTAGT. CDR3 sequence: CASSLGAGFGQYF. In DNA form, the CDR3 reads TGTGCCAGCAGCCTTGGCGCGGGGTTCGGGCAGTACTTC.

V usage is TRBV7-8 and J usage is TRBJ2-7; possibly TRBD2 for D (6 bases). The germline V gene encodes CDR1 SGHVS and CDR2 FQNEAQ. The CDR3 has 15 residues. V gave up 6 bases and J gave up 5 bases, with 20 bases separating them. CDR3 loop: CASSPTPGLGNEQYF. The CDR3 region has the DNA TGTGCCAGCAGTCCAACCCCGGGACTCGGGAACGAGCAGTACTTC.

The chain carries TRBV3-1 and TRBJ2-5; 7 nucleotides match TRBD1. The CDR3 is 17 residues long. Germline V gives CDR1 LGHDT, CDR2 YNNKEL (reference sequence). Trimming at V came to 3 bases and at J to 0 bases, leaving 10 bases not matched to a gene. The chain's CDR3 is CASSQDHWGQNQETQYF. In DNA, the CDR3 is TGTGCCAGCAGCCAGGATCACTGGGGACAGAACCAAGAGACCCAGTACTTC.

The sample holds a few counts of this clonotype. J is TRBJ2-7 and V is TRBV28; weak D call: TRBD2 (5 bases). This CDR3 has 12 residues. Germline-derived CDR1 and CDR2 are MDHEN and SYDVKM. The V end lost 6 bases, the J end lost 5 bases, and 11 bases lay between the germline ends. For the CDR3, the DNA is TGTGCCAGCAGCGGGGAAAGGGACGAGCAGTACTTC. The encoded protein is CASSGERDEQYF.

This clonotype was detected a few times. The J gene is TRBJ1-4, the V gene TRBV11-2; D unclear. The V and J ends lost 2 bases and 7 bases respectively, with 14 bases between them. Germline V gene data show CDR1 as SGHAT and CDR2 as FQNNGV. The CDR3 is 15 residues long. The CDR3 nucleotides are TGTGCCAGCAGCTTAATTTTTTCGGACGCTGAAAAACTGTTTTTT. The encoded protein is CASSLIFSDAEKLFF.

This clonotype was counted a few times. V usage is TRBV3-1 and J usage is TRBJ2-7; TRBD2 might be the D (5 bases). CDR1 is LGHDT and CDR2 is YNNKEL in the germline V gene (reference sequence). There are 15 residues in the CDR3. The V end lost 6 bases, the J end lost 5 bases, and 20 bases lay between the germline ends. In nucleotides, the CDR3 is TGTGCCAGCAGTGCTCAAGAGGGAAGGCTCCACGAGCAGTACTTC. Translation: CASSAQEGRLHEQYF.

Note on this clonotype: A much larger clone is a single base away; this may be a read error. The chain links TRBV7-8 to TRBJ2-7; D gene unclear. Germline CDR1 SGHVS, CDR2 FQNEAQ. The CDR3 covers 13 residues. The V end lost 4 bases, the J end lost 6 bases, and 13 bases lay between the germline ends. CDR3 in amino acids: CASSSGWVLEQYF. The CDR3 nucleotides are TGTGCCAGCAGCTCCGGGTGGGTTCTCGAGCAGTACTTC.

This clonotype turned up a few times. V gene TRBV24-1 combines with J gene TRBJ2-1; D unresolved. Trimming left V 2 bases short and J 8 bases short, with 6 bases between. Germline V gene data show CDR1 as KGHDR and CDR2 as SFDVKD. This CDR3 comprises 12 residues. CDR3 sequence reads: CATSDSPDEQFF. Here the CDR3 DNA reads TGTGCCACCAGTGATTCCCCGGATGAGCAGTTCTTC.

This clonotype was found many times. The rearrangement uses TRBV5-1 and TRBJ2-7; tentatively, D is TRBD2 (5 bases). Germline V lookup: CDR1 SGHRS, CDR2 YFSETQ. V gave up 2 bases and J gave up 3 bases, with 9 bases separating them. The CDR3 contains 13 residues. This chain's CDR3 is CASSFGISYEQYF. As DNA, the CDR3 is TGCGCCAGCAGCTTCGGGATTAGCTACGAGCAGTACTTC.

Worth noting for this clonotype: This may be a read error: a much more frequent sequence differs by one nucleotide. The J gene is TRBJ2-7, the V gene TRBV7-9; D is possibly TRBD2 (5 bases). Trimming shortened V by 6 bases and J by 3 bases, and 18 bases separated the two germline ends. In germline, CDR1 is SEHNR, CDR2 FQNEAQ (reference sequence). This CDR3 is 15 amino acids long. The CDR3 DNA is TGTGCCAGCAGTAGCGACGAGGGAATCTTCTACGAGCAGTACTTC. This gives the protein CASSSDEGIFYEQYF.

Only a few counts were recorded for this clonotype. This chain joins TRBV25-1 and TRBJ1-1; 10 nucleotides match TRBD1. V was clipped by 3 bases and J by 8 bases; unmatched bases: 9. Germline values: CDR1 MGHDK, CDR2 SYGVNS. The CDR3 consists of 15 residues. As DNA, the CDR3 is TGTGCCAGCAGTGACCTGGACAGGGGGAGATGGGAAGCTTTCTTT. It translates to CASSDLDRGRWEAFF. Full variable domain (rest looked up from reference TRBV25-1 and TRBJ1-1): EADIYQTPRYLVIGTGKKITLECSQTMGHDKMYWYQQDPGMELHLIHYSYGVNSTEKGDLSSESTVSRIRTEHFPLTLESARPSHTSQYLCASSDLDRGRWEAFFGQGTRLTVV.

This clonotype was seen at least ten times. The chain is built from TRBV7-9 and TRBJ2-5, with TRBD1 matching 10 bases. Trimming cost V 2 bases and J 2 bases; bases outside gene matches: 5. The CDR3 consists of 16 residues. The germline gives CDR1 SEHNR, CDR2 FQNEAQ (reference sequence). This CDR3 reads CASSLLGQGGQETQYF. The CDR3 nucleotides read TGTGCCAGCAGCTTACTCGGACAGGGGGGACAAGAGACCCAGTACTTC. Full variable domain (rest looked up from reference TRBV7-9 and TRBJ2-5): DTGVSQNPRHKITKRGQNVTFRCDPISEHNRLYWYRQTLGQGPEFLTYFQNEAQLEKSRLLSDRFSAERPKGSFSTLEIQRTEQGDSAMYLCASSLLGQGGQETQYFGPGTRLLVL.

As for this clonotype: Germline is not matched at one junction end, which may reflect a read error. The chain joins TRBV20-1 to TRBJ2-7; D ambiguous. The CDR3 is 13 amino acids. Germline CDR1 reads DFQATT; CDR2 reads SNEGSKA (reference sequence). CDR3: CSARFHLTYEQCF. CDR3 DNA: TGCAGTGCTAGGTTTCACCTAACCTACGAGCAGTGCTTC.

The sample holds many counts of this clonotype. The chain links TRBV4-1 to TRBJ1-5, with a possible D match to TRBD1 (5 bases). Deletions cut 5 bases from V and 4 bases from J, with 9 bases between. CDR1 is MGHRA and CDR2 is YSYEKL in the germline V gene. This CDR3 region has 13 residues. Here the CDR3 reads CASSDRLNQPQHF. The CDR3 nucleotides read TGCGCCAGCAGCGACAGACTTAATCAGCCCCAGCATTTT.